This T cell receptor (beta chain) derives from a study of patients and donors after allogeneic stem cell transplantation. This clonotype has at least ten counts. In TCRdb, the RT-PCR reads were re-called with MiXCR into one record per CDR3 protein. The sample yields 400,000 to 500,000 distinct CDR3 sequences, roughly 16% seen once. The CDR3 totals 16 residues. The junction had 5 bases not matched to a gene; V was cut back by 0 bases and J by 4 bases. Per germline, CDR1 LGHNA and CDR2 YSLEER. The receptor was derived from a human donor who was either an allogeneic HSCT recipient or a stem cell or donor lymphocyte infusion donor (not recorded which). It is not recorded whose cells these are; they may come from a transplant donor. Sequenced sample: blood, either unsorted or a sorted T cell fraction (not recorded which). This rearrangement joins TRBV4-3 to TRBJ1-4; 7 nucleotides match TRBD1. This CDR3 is CASSQEPGTVNEKLFF. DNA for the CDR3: TGCGCCAGCAGCCAAGAACCCGGGACAGTTAATGAAAAACTGTTTTTT.